This T cell receptor beta chain was sequenced during a study of cytotoxic CD8 clonotypes in ibrutinib-treated CLL. Trimming took 1 base from V and 3 from J, leaving 13 bases between them. Germline loops: CDR1 SEHNR, CDR2 FQNEAQ (reference sequence). This CDR3 is built from 15 residues. Libraries were prepared by immunoSEQ multiplex PCR; TCRdb keeps only in-frame clonotypes and omits some of them. The profile shows roughly 250,000 clones, 60% to 75% of them singletons. This specimen consisted of PBMCs, obtained after 24 months of ibrutinib treatment. This sequence originates from a human donor with chronic lymphocytic leukemia. The V call is TRBV7-9, the J call TRBJ2-7; no reliable D call. The CDR3 nucleotides are TGTGCCAGCAGCTTAGTGGCATCTGGAATCTACGAGCAGTACTTC. Its translation is CASSLVASGIYEQYF. Filled out from reference TRBV7-9 and TRBJ2-7, the complete variable domain reads DTGVSQNPRHKITKRGQNVTFRCDPISEHNRLYWYRQTLGQGPEFLTYFQNEAQLEKSRLLSDRFSAERPKGSFSTLEIQRTEQGDSAMYLCASSLVASGIYEQYFGPGTRLTVT.